This TCR beta chain is from a study of blood T cell repertoires in COVID-19. The CDR3 runs 13 residues. V lost 5 bases and J lost 2, with 8 bases in between. Looked up from germline, CDR1 is SGHTA and CDR2 is FQGNSA. TCRdb keeps only in-frame clones here, not all; method: immunoSEQ multiplex PCR. Counted here are under 300,000 clones, about 88% occurring once; the ten biggest clones make up 6.6%. The sequenced sample consisted of PBMCs or T cells enriched from blood (not recorded which). The clonotype originates from a woman aged 50 to 60 who had been exposed to COVID-19. The V call is TRBV7-2, the J call TRBJ2-3; no reliable D call. CDR3 sequence reads: CASSALFTDTQYF. For the CDR3, the DNA is TGTGCCAGCAGCGCGCTCTTCACAGATACGCAGTATTTT.